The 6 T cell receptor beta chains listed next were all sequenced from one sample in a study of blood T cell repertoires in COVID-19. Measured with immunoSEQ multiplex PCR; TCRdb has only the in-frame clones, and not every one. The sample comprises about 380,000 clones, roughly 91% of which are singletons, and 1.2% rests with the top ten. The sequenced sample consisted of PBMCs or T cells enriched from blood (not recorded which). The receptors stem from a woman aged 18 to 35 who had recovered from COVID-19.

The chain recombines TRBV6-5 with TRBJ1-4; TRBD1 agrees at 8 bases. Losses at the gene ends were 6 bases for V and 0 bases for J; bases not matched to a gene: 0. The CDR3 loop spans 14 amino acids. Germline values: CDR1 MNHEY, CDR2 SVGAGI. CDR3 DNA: TGTGCCAGCAGGGACAGGGCAACTAATGAAAAACTGTTTTTT. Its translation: CASRDRATNEKLFF.

The CDR3 spells CAWRERADEKLFF. For the CDR3, the DNA is TGTGCCTGGAGGGAGAGGGCAGATGAAAAACTGTTTTTT. V usage is TRBV30 and J usage is TRBJ1-4; no definite D call. This CDR3 comprises 13 residues. CDR1 is GTSNPN, CDR2 SVGIG, per germline (reference sequence). V was trimmed by 3 bases and J by 6 bases, leaving 11 bases between them.

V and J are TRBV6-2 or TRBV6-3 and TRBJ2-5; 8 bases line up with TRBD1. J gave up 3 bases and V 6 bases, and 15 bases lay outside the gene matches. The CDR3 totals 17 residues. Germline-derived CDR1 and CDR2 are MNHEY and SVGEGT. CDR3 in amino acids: CASSPVGQGIGKETQYF. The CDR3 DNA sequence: TGTGCCAGCAGCCCCGTCGGACAGGGTATTGGCAAAGAGACCCAGTACTTC.

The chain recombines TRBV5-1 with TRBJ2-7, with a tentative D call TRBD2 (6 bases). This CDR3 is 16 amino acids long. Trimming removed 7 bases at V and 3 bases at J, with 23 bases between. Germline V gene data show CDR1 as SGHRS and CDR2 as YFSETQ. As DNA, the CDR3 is TGCGCCAGCGGCAACCGCCCCGGGGGTCGAATCTACGAGCAGTACTTC. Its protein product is CASGNRPGGRIYEQYF.

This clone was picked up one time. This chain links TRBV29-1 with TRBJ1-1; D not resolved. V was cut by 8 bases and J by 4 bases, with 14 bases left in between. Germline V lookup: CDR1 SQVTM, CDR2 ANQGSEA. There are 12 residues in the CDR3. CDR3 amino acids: CSLTLEATEAFF. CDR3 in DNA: TGCAGCTTGACCCTTGAGGCCACTGAAGCTTTCTTT.

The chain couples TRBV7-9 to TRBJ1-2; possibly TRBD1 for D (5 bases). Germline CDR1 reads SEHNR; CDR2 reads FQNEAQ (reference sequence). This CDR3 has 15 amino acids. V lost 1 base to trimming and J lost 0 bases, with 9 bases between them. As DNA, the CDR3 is TGTGCCAGCAGCTTAGACAGGCCATCTAACTATGGCTACACCTTC. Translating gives CASSLDRPSNYGYTF.